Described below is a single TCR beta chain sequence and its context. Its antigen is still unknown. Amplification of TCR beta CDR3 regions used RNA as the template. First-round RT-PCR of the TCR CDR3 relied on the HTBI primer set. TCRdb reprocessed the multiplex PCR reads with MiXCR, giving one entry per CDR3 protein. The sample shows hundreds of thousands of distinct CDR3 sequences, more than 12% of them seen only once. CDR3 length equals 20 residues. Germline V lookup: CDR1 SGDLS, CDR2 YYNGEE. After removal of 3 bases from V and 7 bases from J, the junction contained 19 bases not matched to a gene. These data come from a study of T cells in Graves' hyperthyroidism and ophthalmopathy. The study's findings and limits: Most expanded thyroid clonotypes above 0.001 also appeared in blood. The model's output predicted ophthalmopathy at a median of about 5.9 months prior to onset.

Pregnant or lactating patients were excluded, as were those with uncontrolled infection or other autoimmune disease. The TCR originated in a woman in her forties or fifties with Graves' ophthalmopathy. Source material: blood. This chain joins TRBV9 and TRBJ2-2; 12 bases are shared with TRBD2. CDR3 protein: CASSARSPVLAGGGFGELFF. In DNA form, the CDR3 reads TGTGCCAGCAGCGCCAGATCACCAGTACTAGCGGGAGGAGGGTTCGGGGAGCTGTTTTTT.